The 10 T cell receptor beta chains below come from one sample, sequenced in a study of T cells in Graves' hyperthyroidism and ophthalmopathy. TCR beta CDR3 region amplification was performed from RNA transcripts. RT-PCR in the first round (using the HTBI primer set) targeted the TCR CDR3. TCRdb passed the multiplex PCR reads through MiXCR, listing each CDR3 protein once. This sample has about 350,000 distinct CDR3 sequences, with roughly 20% found just once. The source material was blood. These receptors came from a woman in her 40s with Graves' ophthalmopathy.

This clonotype came up many times. The V gene is TRBV6-4, the J gene TRBJ1-1; TRBD1 agrees at 10 bases. Germline V gene sequence: CDR1 MRHNA, CDR2 SNTAGT. V lost 6 bases and J lost 3; bases outside the gene matches: 4. The CDR3 is 14 residues long. The CDR3 DNA sequence: TGTGCCAGCAGGACAGGGGGCGAAGACACTGAAGCTTTCTTT. It yields the protein CASRTGGEDTEAFF.

This clonotype was recorded at least ten times. The V and J genes are TRBV12-3 or TRBV12-4 and TRBJ1-1; no reliable D call. Trimming pared 1 base from V and 6 bases from J, leaving 9 bases between. The CDR3 sequence is 13 residues long. The CDR3 spells CASSLGAGAEAFF. The CDR3 DNA is TGTGCCAGCAGTTTAGGCGCTGGGGCTGAAGCTTTCTTT.

The chain employs TRBV7-2 and TRBJ1-1; D is possibly TRBD1 (6 bases). Germline CDR1 and CDR2: SGHTA and FQGNSA. This CDR3 has 13 amino acids. The ends were cut back, 4 bases at V and 11 bases at J, with 17 bases in the middle. The CDR3, as DNA: TGTGCCAGCAGCTCAAACAGGGAACGGGAGGCTTTCTTT. This gives the protein CASSSNREREAFF.

The table lists this clonotype with many counts. The genes are TRBV7-8 and TRBJ2-7, with D unresolved. Trimming removed 1 base at V and 1 base at J, with 11 bases between. CDR1 and CDR2 from the germline V gene are SGHVS and FQNEAQ. The CDR3 is made up of 15 amino acids. The CDR3, as DNA: TGTGCCAGCAGCTTAGGTTTAGTTAATTCCTACGAGCAGTACTTC. It yields the protein CASSLGLVNSYEQYF.

This clonotype was picked up many times. V and J are TRBV6-5 and TRBJ1-1; D unclear. Between the trimmed V and J ends, which lost 2 bases and 6 bases, there was a span of 10 bases. The CDR3 contains 13 residues. Germline CDR1 MNHEY, CDR2 SVGAGI. CDR3 loop: CASSYNIEAEAFF. The CDR3 DNA follows: TGTGCCAGCAGTTACAATATAGAAGCTGAAGCTTTCTTT.

This clonotype was observed at least ten times. This chain joins TRBV30 and TRBJ1-3; 9 bases agree with TRBD1. V was pared by 5 bases and J by 3 bases, with 5 bases of the junction left unmatched. Germline V gives CDR1 GTSNPN, CDR2 SVGIG (reference sequence). The CDR3 runs 14 residues. The CDR3 region has the DNA TGTGCCTGGGGACAGGGGTCTTATGGAAACACCATATATTTT. Translating it yields CAWGQGSYGNTIYF.

The rearrangement links TRBV20-1 to TRBJ2-2; 11 bases are a match to TRBD1. The CDR3 has 13 amino acids. CDR1 DFQATT and CDR2 SNEGSKA come from the germline V gene (reference sequence). CDR3 coding DNA: TGCAGCTGCGGACAGGGGGCTGCCGGGGAGCTGTTTTTT. This sequence encodes CSCGQGAAGELFF.

This clonotype has only a few counts. CDR3 sequence reads: CASSHRTRTYEQYF. The CDR3 bases are TGTGCCAGCAGCCACCGGACTAGAACCTACGAGCAGTACTTC. The chain joins TRBV7-2 to TRBJ2-7; 7 bases match TRBD2. The trim removed 5 bases at V and 2 bases at J, leaving 6 bases unmatched. CDR1 SGHTA and CDR2 FQGNSA come from the germline V gene. This CDR3 has 14 amino acids. Full variable domain (missing parts from reference TRBV7-2 and TRBJ2-7): GAGVSQSPSNKVTEKGKDVELRCDPISGHTALYWYRQSLGQGLEFLIYFQGNSAPDKSGLPSDRFSAERTGGSVSTLTIQRTQQEDSAVYLCASSHRTRTYEQYFGPGTRLTVT.

The chain links TRBV6-1 to TRBJ2-5; perhaps D is TRBD1 or TRBD2 (6 bases each). Trimming took 3 bases from V and 4 from J, leaving 12 bases between them. This CDR3 region has 14 residues. Germline CDR1 and CDR2: MNHNS and SASEGT. CDR3 sequence: CASSDGGSVETQYF. The DNA of the CDR3 is TGTGCCAGCAGTGACGGGGGCTCGGTAGAGACCCAGTACTTC.

This clonotype was found many times. The CDR3 DNA reads as TGTGCCTCGGGTTCGGGCACCGGGGAGCTGTTTTTT. Translated: CASGSGTGELFF. The V call is TRBV30, the J call TRBJ2-2; D unclear. The CDR3 sequence is 12 residues long. V dropped 7 bases and J dropped 4 bases, with 10 bases sitting between them. Germline V gene sequence: CDR1 GTSNPN, CDR2 SVGIG (reference sequence). Full variable domain (missing parts from reference TRBV30 and TRBJ2-2): SQTIHQWPATLVQPVGSPLSLECTVEGTSNPNLYWYRQAAGRGLQLLFYSVGIGQISSEVPQNLSASRPQDRQFILSSKKLLLSDSGFYLCASGSGTGELFFGEGSRLTVL.